The 24 T cell receptor beta chains reported below all come from one sample, sequenced in a study of T cell responses to AZD1222 COVID-19 vaccine (dated by TCRdb to the early 2020s). Library preparation employed the immunoSEQ multiplex PCR assay. TCRdb limited this immuneACCESS table to in-frame rearrangements with V and J called. A share of clones is missing; checked studies link under half to unresolved V genes, and the rest is unexplained. Within this sample are 35,000 to 55,000 clones, with 83% of them counted one time only. The top ten clones comprise roughly half of the sample. In light of the paper, this sample's time point label describes: baseline before first vaccination. Sample: peripheral blood, taken on day 0 of AZD1222 vaccination. Source of these receptors: an adult in good health.

CDR3 coding DNA: TGCGCCAGCAGCCAAGAGCGGTTCTACGAGCAGTACTTC. Translating it yields CASSQERFYEQYF. This chain joins TRBV4-3 and TRBJ2-7, with D hard to call. Between the trimmed V and J ends, which lost 0 bases and 3 bases, there was a span of 6 bases. This CDR3 has 13 amino acids. Germline-derived CDR1 and CDR2 are LGHNA and YSLEER.

The J gene is TRBJ2-1, the V gene TRBV7-2; the match to TRBD1 covers 9 bases. J was trimmed by 7 bases and V by 5 bases; bases with no gene match: 9. The CDR3 consists of 15 residues. Per germline, CDR1 SGHTA and CDR2 FQGNSA. CDR3 sequence reads: CASSLIGTGRNEQFF. Here the CDR3 DNA reads TGTGCCAGCAGCCTAATCGGGACAGGGCGGAATGAGCAGTTCTTC. Full variable domain (missing parts from reference TRBV7-2 and TRBJ2-1): GAGVSQSPSNKVTEKGKDVELRCDPISGHTALYWYRQSLGQGLEFLIYFQGNSAPDKSGLPSDRFSAERTGGSVSTLTIQRTQQEDSAVYLCASSLIGTGRNEQFFGPGTRLTVL.

V usage is TRBV5-8 and J usage is TRBJ2-7; D call uncertain. Germline V gene data show CDR1 as SGHTS and CDR2 as YDEGEE. CDR3 length equals 12 residues. Trimming removed 3 bases at V and 4 bases at J, with 8 bases between. The CDR3 nucleotides are TGTGCCAGCAGCTGGACGGATTACGAGCAGTACTTC. It encodes CASSWTDYEQYF.

This clone came up once. The gene calls are TRBV29-1 and TRBJ1-1; D is unresolved. There are 12 residues in the CDR3. The V end lost 5 bases, the J end lost 1 base, and 8 bases lay between the germline ends. Germline V gives CDR1 SQVTM, CDR2 ANQGSEA. CDR3: CSVRDSNTEAFF. In nucleotides, the CDR3 is TGCAGCGTTCGCGACTCGAACACTGAAGCTTTCTTT.

This clone was observed a handful of times. This rearrangement joins TRBV4-3 to TRBJ1-3; possible D gene TRBD1, 6 bases. V gave up 0 bases and J gave up 4 bases, with 22 bases separating them. Germline-derived CDR1 and CDR2 are LGHNA and YSLEER. The CDR3 extends over 19 amino acids. The chain's CDR3 is CASSQERYGGLLVGNTIYF. CDR3 in DNA: TGCGCCAGCAGCCAAGAACGGTACGGGGGCTTGTTGGTAGGAAACACCATATATTTT.

A few counts support this clone. The CDR3 loop reads CASSKTGEAYYNEQFF. Written as DNA, the CDR3 is TGTGCCAGCAGCAAAACAGGGGAGGCCTATTACAATGAGCAGTTCTTC. The chain carries TRBV21-1 and TRBJ2-1; the table's D call, TRBD1, has no DNA check behind it. TRBV21-1 is deemed a pseudogene. The CDR3 contains 16 residues.

The chain is built from TRBV12-3 or TRBV12-4 and TRBJ2-7, with D possibly being TRBD1 (6 bases). CDR3 length equals 13 residues. V was trimmed by 1 base and J by 4 bases, leaving 8 bases between them. CDR3 region: CASSLGQGYEQYF. CDR3 nucleotides: TGTGCCAGCAGTTTAGGCCAGGGGTACGAGCAGTACTTC.

This sequence joins TRBV6-6 and TRBJ1-2; D might be TRBD1 (5 bases). Deletions cut 2 bases from V and 4 bases from J, with 11 bases between. The CDR3 spans 14 residues. The germline CDR1 and CDR2 sequences are MNHNY and SVGAGI (reference sequence). CDR3 residues: CASSYTTGTYGYTF. DNA for the CDR3: TGTGCCAGCAGTTACACCACAGGTACCTATGGCTACACCTTC.

This clone was seen a single time. Since a far larger clone is one base different, this is likely a read error. This rearrangement joins TRBV10-3 to TRBJ2-7; no clear D gene. There are 12 residues in the CDR3. The germline CDR1 and CDR2 sequences are ENHRY and SYGVKD. V shed 3 bases and J shed 0 bases, with 3 bases lying between them. The CDR3, as DNA: TGTGCCATCAGTGACCACTCCTACGAGCAGTACTTC. Translating gives CAISDHSYEQYF.

V and J are TRBV20-1 and TRBJ1-1; possible D gene TRBD1, 5 bases. In germline, CDR1 is DFQATT, CDR2 SNEGSKA (reference sequence). This CDR3 comprises 11 residues. Here the CDR3 reads CSKVVRQSGFF. In DNA form, the CDR3 reads TGCAGCAAAGTGGTAAGACAGAGCGGTTTCTTT.

The genes are TRBV19 and TRBJ1-1; a weak D match, TRBD1 (6 bases). This CDR3 spans 14 amino acids. CDR1 is LNHDA, CDR2 SQIVND, per germline (reference sequence). V was pared by 4 bases and J by 6 bases, with 15 bases between. DNA of the CDR3: TGTGCCAGTAGTAAGCACAGGGTTGGCGCTGAAGCTTTCTTT. It codes for CASSKHRVGAEAFF.

The chain combines TRBV6-1 with TRBJ1-2; 10 bases fit TRBD1. Germline trimming cut 3 bases from V and 7 bases from J; bases unmatched to any gene: 2. Germline loops: CDR1 MNHNS, CDR2 SASEGT. There are 13 residues in the CDR3. Here the CDR3 DNA reads TGTGCCAGCAGTGAGACAGGGGGCGTTGGCTACACCTTC. It translates to CASSETGGVGYTF.

The chain links TRBV9 to TRBJ1-5, with TRBD1 matching 9 bases. This CDR3 comprises 16 residues. Trimming removed 4 bases from V and 2 bases from J; junction bases left unmatched: 7. Germline CDR1 reads SGDLS; CDR2 reads YYNGEE. CDR3 protein: CASSTRTGDGNQPQHF. For the CDR3, the DNA is TGTGCCAGCAGCACCCGGACAGGGGACGGCAATCAGCCCCAGCATTTT.

V usage is TRBV15 and J usage is TRBJ2-7; 8 positions match TRBD2. CDR1 LNHNV and CDR2 YYDKDF come from the germline V gene (reference sequence). Trimming at V came to 5 bases and at J to 2 bases, leaving 5 bases not matched to a gene. This CDR3 is 14 amino acids long. CDR3: CATSGGTRPYEQYF. The CDR3 bases are TGTGCCACCAGCGGTGGGACTAGACCCTACGAGCAGTACTTC.

The gene calls are TRBV9 and TRBJ2-3; 8 bases are shared with TRBD2. Trimming removed 4 bases from V and 6 bases from J; junction bases left unmatched: 13. The CDR3 covers 16 residues. CDR1 SGDLS and CDR2 YYNGEE come from the germline V gene. CDR3 coding DNA: TGTGCCAGCAGCCCCCGGGGGGGCGGGAGGTACGATACGCAGTATTTT. It translates to CASSPRGGGRYDTQYF.

The V call is TRBV11-2, the J call TRBJ2-1, with 10 bases fitting TRBD2. The CDR3 contains 14 residues. The V segment lost 5 bases and the J segment 8 bases; nucleotides outside the gene matches: 6. Germline V CDR1 and CDR2: SGHAT, FQNNGV. CDR3 sequence (DNA): TGTGCCAGCAGCGTATCTAGCGGGGGCTATGAGCAGTTCTTC. It specifies CASSVSSGGYEQFF.

The chain couples TRBV19 to TRBJ1-4; 7 bases agree with TRBD1. Per germline, CDR1 LNHDA and CDR2 SQIVND (reference sequence). There are 14 residues in the CDR3. Losses at the gene ends were 4 bases for V and 8 bases for J; bases not matched to a gene: 7. The CDR3 nucleotides are TGTGCCAGTAGTAGACAGGGTCGGGGAGAAAAACTGTTTTTT. Its translation is CASSRQGRGEKLFF.

The chain joins TRBV5-6 to TRBJ2-3, with D unresolved. V was pared by 4 bases and J by 1 base, with 16 bases between. This CDR3 contains 16 residues. Looked up from germline, CDR1 is SGHDT and CDR2 is YYEEEE. The CDR3 spells CASSPPLWSRTDTQYF. CDR3 sequence (DNA): TGTGCCAGCAGCCCGCCCTTGTGGAGCCGCACAGATACGCAGTATTTT.

V and J are TRBV6-5 and TRBJ2-7, with no clear D. Germline-derived CDR1 and CDR2 are MNHEY and SVGAGI. The CDR3 is made up of 12 amino acids. The V end was cut by 4 bases, the J end by 7 bases, with 11 bases between. CDR3 DNA sequence: TGTGCCAGCAGTTGGTCCCGTAGAGAGCAGTACTTC. It specifies CASSWSRREQYF.

The J gene is TRBJ1-6, the V gene TRBV7-3; D remains ambiguous. Trimming cost V 1 base and J 10 bases, with 8 bases left between them. The CDR3 sequence is 13 residues long. CDR1 is SGHTA and CDR2 is FQGTGA in the germline V gene. The CDR3 is CASSLNRDSPLHF. The DNA of the CDR3 is TGTGCCAGCAGCTTAAATAGAGACTCACCCCTCCACTTT.

This sequence joins TRBV5-1 and TRBJ1-2, with TRBD1 as a possible D gene (6 bases). Looked up from germline, CDR1 is SGHRS and CDR2 is YFSETQ. The CDR3 is 15 amino acids. Trimming took 0 bases from V and 5 from J, leaving 14 bases between them. DNA for the CDR3: TGCGCCAGCAGCTTGGACAGGGACCTTGGGTATGGCTACACCTTC. Translated: CASSLDRDLGYGYTF.

By sample share, this clone is large (0.1 to 1%). The V and J genes are TRBV27 and TRBJ2-2; TRBD2 matches at 7 bases. Germline values: CDR1 MNHEY, CDR2 SMNVEV (reference sequence). The CDR3 length is 16 residues. Trimming took 6 bases from V and 2 from J; bases not matched to a gene: 9. For the CDR3, the DNA is TGTGCCAGCAGCAGCTGGGCGGGAGCTAACACCGGGGAGCTGTTTTTT. Protein: CASSSWAGANTGELFF.

V gene TRBV28 combines with J gene TRBJ2-3; no clear D gene. Germline CDR1 and CDR2: MDHEN and SYDVKM. The V end lost 3 bases, the J end lost 6 bases, and 4 bases lay between the germline ends. The length of the CDR3 is 11 residues. CDR3 DNA sequence: TGTGCCAGCAGTTTGTTGGATACGCAGTATTTT. It specifies CASSLLDTQYF.

A note on this clone: One junction end disagrees with the germline gene, perhaps due to a read error. V and J are TRBV2 and TRBJ1-1; TRBD1 matches at 7 bases. Germline CDR1 and CDR2: SNHLY and FYNNEI. The CDR3 length is 15 residues. The CDR3 nucleotides read TGTGCCAGCACTGAAACAGGGGCTAGGGGCACTGAAGCTTTCTTT. Encoded protein: CASTETGARGTEAFF.